The entry that follows covers one T cell receptor (beta chain) sequence. This clone was picked up a small number of times. What this receptor recognizes is not known. No clone much larger than this one lies a single base away; base qualities are absent. Whole blood was collected in K2EDTA tubes by collaborating institutions according to the institutions' own protocols. For TCRbeta analysis, collaborators shipped samples as frozen whole blood, isolated PBMCs, or DNA extracted from either of those sample types. The sample comes from a study of blood T cell repertoires in COVID-19 (dated by TCRdb to 2018 to 2020). Background on the whole study: Samples covering the acute and convalescent phases of COVID-19 were provided by collaborators in the United States, Italy and Spain. The material from the prospective study consisted of cDNA or gDNA derived from T cells, B-cell-depleted T cells, or PBMCs. Deeply sampled blood TCRbeta repertoires from subjects exposed to, actively infected with, or recovered from COVID-19 were included in the dataset. The repertoires were made available in a free public database intended to serve as a resource for research on the immune response to SARS-CoV-2. The samples were drawn from the first 160 participants of the ongoing ImmuneRACE study and from 1,254 subjects provided by 6 global collaborators. The sample metadata nearly always contained a de-identified subject ID, COVID-19 status, age in years and sex. HLA class I and class II types, where available, came from metadata supplied by the sample provider rather than from assay-based typing.

The immunoSEQ Assay, a bias-controlled multiplex PCR, was used to amplify TCRbeta CDR3 regions from genomic DNA. The authors' analysis ran thus. Nucleated cell counts per sample were estimated from amplification of reference gene primers within the assay. To quantify the absolute abundance of each unique TCRbeta CDR3 rearrangement, sequence reads were collapsed and filtered. For each sample, productive Simpson clonality was calculated by taking the square root of Simpson's diversity index across productive rearrangements. Here the immuneACCESS table is served through TCRdb, limited to in-frame sequences with V and J called. Missing clones are a known gap in these copies; in checked studies unresolved V genes cover under half, and the rest lacks a known reason. The V and J calls and clone size are taken from that table; D and trimming were inferred from the DNA. The sample table holds 200,000 to 250,000 clones, of which 80% were seen once. The leading ten clones occupy 5.5% of the sample.

Results the study describes overall, beyond this receptor: The amount of clinical and demographic metadata varied by source and participant and was provided uncurated.

Material: peripheral blood. The clonotype originates from a woman between 70 and 85 years old with acute or convalescent COVID-19.

The CDR3 amino acid sequence is: CASSLGPQPDYGYTF. The DNA sequence is given as TGTGCCAGCAGCTTAGGTCCACAGCCAGACTATGGCTACACCTTC. Recombination linked TRBV7-2 to TRBJ1-2; the D gene cannot be resolved reliably. Via the germline V gene, CDR1 is SGHTA and CDR2 FQGNSA. There are 15 amino acids in the CDR3, from cysteine to phenylalanine inclusive. The retained sequence is limited to the CDR3, 45 bases, with the frame set at the first base. Between the V and J ends, shortened by 1 base and 3 bases respectively, the junction contains 12 bases.